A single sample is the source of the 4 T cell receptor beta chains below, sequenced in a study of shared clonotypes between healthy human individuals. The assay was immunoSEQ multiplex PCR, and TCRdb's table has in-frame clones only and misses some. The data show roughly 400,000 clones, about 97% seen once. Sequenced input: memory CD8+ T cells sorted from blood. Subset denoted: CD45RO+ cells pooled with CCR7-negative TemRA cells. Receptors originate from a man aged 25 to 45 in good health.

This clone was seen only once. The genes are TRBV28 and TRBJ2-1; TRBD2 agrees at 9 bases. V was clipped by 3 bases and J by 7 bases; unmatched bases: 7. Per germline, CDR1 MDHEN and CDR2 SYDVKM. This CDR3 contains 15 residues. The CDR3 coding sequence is TGTGCCAGCAGTTTCCGCGGGAGGGCCAGAAATGAGCAGTTCTTC. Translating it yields CASSFRGRARNEQFF.

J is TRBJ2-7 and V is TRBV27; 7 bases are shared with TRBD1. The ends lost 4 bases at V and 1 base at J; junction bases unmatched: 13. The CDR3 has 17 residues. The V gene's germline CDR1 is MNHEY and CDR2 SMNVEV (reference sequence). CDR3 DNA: TGTGCCAGCAGTTCGTCGGTGTTAGTGGGACAGTCCTACGAGCAGTACTTC. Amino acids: CASSSSVLVGQSYEQYF.

For the CDR3, the DNA is TGTGCCAGCAGCCCCACTAGCGGGAGAGTTAATGAGCAGTTCTTC. This sequence encodes CASSPTSGRVNEQFF. The chain has TRBV7-2 and TRBJ2-1; 11 positions match TRBD2. CDR1 SGHTA and CDR2 FQGNSA come from the germline V gene. This CDR3 has 15 residues. V trimming: 5 bases; J trimming: 7 bases; junction bases outside the gene matches: 7.

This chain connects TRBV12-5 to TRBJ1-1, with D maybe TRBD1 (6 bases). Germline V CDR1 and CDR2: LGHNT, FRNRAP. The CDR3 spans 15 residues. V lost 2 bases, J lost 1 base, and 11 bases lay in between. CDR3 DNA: TGTGCTAGTGGTTTGTACCTGGGGGCGAACACTGAAGCTTTCTTT. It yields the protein CASGLYLGANTEAFF.